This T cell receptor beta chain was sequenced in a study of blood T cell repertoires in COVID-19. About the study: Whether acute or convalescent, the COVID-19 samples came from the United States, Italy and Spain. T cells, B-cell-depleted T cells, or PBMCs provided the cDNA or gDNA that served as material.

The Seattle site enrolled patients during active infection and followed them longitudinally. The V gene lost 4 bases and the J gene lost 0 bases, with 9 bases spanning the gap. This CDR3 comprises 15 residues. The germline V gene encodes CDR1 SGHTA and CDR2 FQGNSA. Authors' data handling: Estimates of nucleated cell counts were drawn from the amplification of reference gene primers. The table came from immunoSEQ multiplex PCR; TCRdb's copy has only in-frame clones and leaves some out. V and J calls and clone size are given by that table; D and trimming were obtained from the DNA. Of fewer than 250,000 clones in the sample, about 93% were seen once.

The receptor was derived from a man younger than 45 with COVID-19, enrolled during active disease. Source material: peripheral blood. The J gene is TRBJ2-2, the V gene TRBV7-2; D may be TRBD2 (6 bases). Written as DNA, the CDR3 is TGTGCCAGCAGCTGGGGGGTGGCGAACACCGGGGAGCTGTTTTTT. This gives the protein CASSWGVANTGELFF. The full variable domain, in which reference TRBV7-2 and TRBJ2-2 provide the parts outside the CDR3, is GAGVSQSPSNKVTEKGKDVELRCDPISGHTALYWYRQSLGQGLEFLIYFQGNSAPDKSGLPSDRFSAERTGGSVSTLTIQRTQQEDSAVYLCASSWGVANTGELFFGEGSRLTVL.